These 17 T cell receptor beta chains came from one sample sequenced in a study of shared clonotypes between healthy human individuals. The data were produced by immunoSEQ multiplex PCR, yet TCRdb's version contains in-frame clones alone and is incomplete. The sample consists of 650,000 to 700,000 clones, roughly 87% of them appearing once. Sequencing was performed on memory CD8+ T cells from PBMCs. Subset: CD45RO+ cells pooled with CCR7-negative TemRA cells. These receptors were taken from a man between 18 and 35 years old in good health. Some clones in this sample may be carry-over from other donors' samples.

This chain joins TRBV4-3 and TRBJ2-5; D is unclear. CDR3 length equals 15 residues. The germline V and J ends were trimmed by 4 bases and 5 bases, with 17 bases remaining between them. CDR1 LGHNA and CDR2 YSLEER come from the germline V gene. In nucleotides, the CDR3 is TGCGCCAGCAGCCTGAGCGTGGGTTCCGGCGAGACCCAGTACTTC. Translated: CASSLSVGSGETQYF.

V gene TRBV21-1 combines with J gene TRBJ2-7; the table assigns TRBD2, which was not confirmed against the DNA. TRBV21-1 is classified as a pseudogene. The CDR3 loop spans 17 amino acids. The CDR3 sequence is CASSKGEGSDTTYEQYF. DNA of the CDR3: TGTGCCAGCAGCAAAGGAGAGGGATCCGACACAACCTACGAGCAGTACTTC.

The gene calls are TRBV27 and TRBJ2-7; no clear D. Per germline, CDR1 MNHEY and CDR2 SMNVEV (reference sequence). The CDR3 is made up of 13 amino acids. The V end was cut by 0 bases, the J end by 4 bases, with 7 bases between. CDR3 sequence reads: CASSLSTSYEQYF. CDR3 coding DNA: TGTGCCAGCAGTTTATCGACCAGTTACGAGCAGTACTTC.

V usage is TRBV2 and J usage is TRBJ2-1, with TRBD2 identical over 8 bases. V gave up 4 bases and J gave up 8 bases; unmatched junction bases: 1. The CDR3 has 12 amino acids. CDR1 is SNHLY and CDR2 is FYNNEI in the germline V gene. The CDR3: CASSASGYEQFF. DNA for the CDR3: TGTGCCAGCAGTGCTAGCGGGTATGAGCAGTTCTTC.

The chain employs TRBV27 and TRBJ1-5; D may be TRBD1 (5 bases). V lost 1 base and J 4 bases, leaving 8 bases between the germline ends. Germline V CDR1 and CDR2: MNHEY, SMNVEV (reference sequence). CDR3 size: 14 residues. As DNA, the CDR3 is TGTGCCAGCAGTTTATACGGGGCTAATCAGCCCCAGCATTTT. Protein sequence: CASSLYGANQPQHF.

V and J are TRBV15 and TRBJ1-2, with D perhaps TRBD1 (6 bases). Between the trimmed V and J ends, which lost 3 bases and 2 bases, there was a span of 10 bases. This CDR3 has 14 residues. Per the germline V gene, CDR1 is LNHNV and CDR2 is YYDKDF (reference sequence). In DNA form, the CDR3 reads TGTGCCACCAGCAGTGGCAGGGGCAACTATGGCTACACCTTC. It is translated as CATSSGRGNYGYTF.

CDR3 region: CASSPSGLRGNTIYF. CDR3 DNA: TGTGCCAGCAGCCCCAGCGGGCTCCGAGGAAACACCATATATTTT. V is TRBV9 and J is TRBJ1-3; D unclear. This CDR3 has 15 residues. Trimming removed 4 bases from V and 4 bases from J, with 15 bases in between. Looked up from germline, CDR1 is SGDLS and CDR2 is YYNGEE. The full variable domain, completed using reference TRBV9 and TRBJ1-3, is DSGVTQTPKHLITATGQRVTLRCSPRSGDLSVYWYQQSLDQGLQFLIQYYNGEERAKGNILERFSAQQFPDLHSELNLSSLELGDSALYFCASSPSGLRGNTIYFGEGSWLTVV.

As DNA, the CDR3 is TGTGCCAGCACCCCCGGGAATGAGCAGTTCTTC. The encoded protein is CASTPGNEQFF. The chain couples TRBV25-1 to TRBJ2-1; unclear D gene. V lost 7 bases, J lost 7 bases, and 8 bases lay in between. CDR3 length equals 11 residues. Germline V gene sequence: CDR1 MGHDK, CDR2 SYGVNS.

This rearrangement joins TRBV13 to TRBJ2-1; perhaps TRBD1 as D (6 bases). CDR3 length: 17 amino acids. Trimming shortened V by 0 bases and J by 2 bases, and 14 bases separated the two germline ends. Germline values: CDR1 PRHDT, CDR2 FYEKMQ (reference sequence). This CDR3 is CASSLGLLGATYNEQFF. The CDR3 bases are TGTGCCAGCAGCTTAGGCCTGTTGGGGGCCACCTACAATGAGCAGTTCTTC.

The chain is built from TRBV13 and TRBJ2-1, with 11 bases fitting TRBD2. Losses at the gene ends were 4 bases for V and 5 bases for J; bases not matched to a gene: 4. The germline gives CDR1 PRHDT, CDR2 FYEKMQ (reference sequence). This CDR3 comprises 15 residues. In DNA form, the CDR3 reads TGTGCCAGCAGCTCCATTAGCGGGAGGGACAATGAGCAGTTCTTC. The encoded protein is CASSSISGRDNEQFF. Full variable domain (remainder filled in from reference TRBV13 and TRBJ2-1): AAGVIQSPRHLIKEKRETATLKCYPIPRHDTVYWYQQGPGQDPQFLISFYEKMQSDKGSIPDRFSAQQFSDYHSELNMSSLELGDSALYFCASSSISGRDNEQFFGPGTRLTVL.

The chain recombines TRBV7-6 with TRBJ1-1, with unresolved D. Trimming stripped 5 bases from V and 5 bases from J, with 12 bases between. Germline V gives CDR1 SGHVS, CDR2 FNYEAQ. The CDR3 runs 13 residues. The CDR3: CASSPRLQTEAFF. The CDR3 DNA sequence: TGTGCCAGCAGCCCCCGACTCCAAACTGAAGCTTTCTTT. The variable domain in full, with the rest retrieved from reference TRBV7-6 and TRBJ1-1, is GAGVSQSPRYKVTKRGQDVALRCDPISGHVSLYWYRQALGQGPEFLTYFNYEAQQDKSGLPNDRFSAERPEGSISTLTIQRTEQRDSAMYRCASSPRLQTEAFFGQGTRLTVV.

The chain recombines TRBV7-9 with TRBJ1-2; 9 bases match TRBD1. After removal of 5 bases from V and 2 bases from J, the junction contained 6 bases not matched to a gene. The CDR3 covers 15 residues. Looked up from germline, CDR1 is SEHNR and CDR2 is FQNEAQ (reference sequence). DNA for the CDR3: TGTGCCAGCAGCCACCCTGGACAGGGGAACTATGGCTACACCTTC. This codes for CASSHPGQGNYGYTF.

The genes are TRBV5-4 and TRBJ2-1; TRBD2 aligns across 14 bases. The CDR3 is 17 amino acids. The germline V gene has CDR1 SGHNT and CDR2 YYREEE (reference sequence). V was pared by 4 bases and J by 7 bases, with 10 bases of the junction left unmatched. The CDR3 loop is CASSTNEGLAGVNEQFF. The DNA of the CDR3 is TGTGCCAGCAGCACGAACGAGGGACTAGCGGGAGTTAATGAGCAGTTCTTC.

The gene calls are TRBV5-1 and TRBJ2-1; 7 bases fit TRBD2. The V segment lost 0 bases and the J segment 4 bases; nucleotides outside the gene matches: 10. The CDR3 length is 17 residues. Germline V gives CDR1 SGHRS, CDR2 YFSETQ. CDR3 sequence reads: CASSLEAGKGLYNEQFF. DNA for the CDR3: TGCGCCAGCAGCTTGGAAGCGGGGAAGGGTCTATACAATGAGCAGTTCTTC.

The chain joins TRBV7-9 to TRBJ2-1; D not certain. V shed 3 bases and J shed 7 bases, with 13 bases lying between them. Germline lookup yields CDR1 SEHNR and CDR2 FQNEAQ (reference sequence). The CDR3 has 14 amino acids. CDR3 bases: TGTGCCAGCAGCTTTCGGGCCCCTGTGAATGAGCAGTTCTTC. Its translation: CASSFRAPVNEQFF.

This clone occurred a few times. The genes are TRBV28 and TRBJ2-1; 8 bases fit TRBD2. The CDR3 sequence is 15 residues long. With V trimmed by 2 bases and J by 1 base, 1 base remained unmatched. CDR1 is MDHEN and CDR2 is SYDVKM in the germline V gene. Written as DNA, the CDR3 is TGTGCCAGCAGTTTAGGGACTAGTTCCTACAATGAGCAGTTCTTC. Amino acid sequence: CASSLGTSSYNEQFF.

The V gene is TRBV7-9, the J gene TRBJ2-6; D is uncertain. The germline gives CDR1 SEHNR, CDR2 FQNEAQ (reference sequence). Trimming stripped 5 bases from V and 0 bases from J, with 5 bases between. There are 14 residues in the CDR3. The CDR3 protein is CASSQSSGANVLTF. Written as DNA, the CDR3 is TGTGCCAGCAGCCAGAGCTCTGGGGCCAACGTCCTGACTTTC. Full variable domain (rest looked up from reference TRBV7-9 and TRBJ2-6): DTGVSQNPRHKITKRGQNVTFRCDPISEHNRLYWYRQTLGQGPEFLTYFQNEAQLEKSRLLSDRFSAERPKGSFSTLEIQRTEQGDSAMYLCASSQSSGANVLTFGAGSRLTVL.